Below, one T cell receptor beta chain is given with its context. Here immunoSEQ multiplex PCR was the method, and the copy in TCRdb shows in-frame clones only, minus some. The table lists 250,000 to 300,000 clones, about nine tenths of them singletons, with roughly 10% in the top ten. The data derive from a study of blood T cell repertoires in COVID-19. V lost 5 bases to trimming and J lost 5 bases; unmatched junction nucleotides: 2. Germline lookup yields CDR1 LNHNV and CDR2 YYDKDF (reference sequence). The CDR3 consists of 12 residues. This TCR was sampled from a woman aged 25-40 years with COVID-19, enrolled during active disease. The rearrangement uses TRBV15 and TRBJ2-7; 8 nucleotides align to TRBD2. The sample consisted of peripheral blood. CDR3 sequence: CATSPGGNEQYF. The CDR3 coding sequence is TGTGCCACCAGCCCGGGGGGGAACGAGCAGTACTTC.